This TCR beta chain originates from a study of T-cell reconstitution after alpha-beta-depleted transplantation in children (dated by TCRdb to the mid-2010s). Looking at the study overall: The study quantitatively tracked T-cell immune reconstitution after TCRalphabeta/CD19-depleted allogeneic hematopoietic cell transplantation in children using TCR repertoire profiling. Here is what the overall study found, with its caveats: Over the following months the frequencies of hyperexpanded clones went down, and after one year T-cell counts and TCRbeta diversity were mostly credited to newly produced T cells. In some patients, high TCRbeta diversity at day 60 was attributed to recipient T cells and intrathymic progenitors that had survived conditioning. About two months after transplant, the apparently early recovery of alphabetaT-cell counts reportedly depended on just several hundred clones that had expanded rapidly and came from non-depleted graft cells.

This clonotype was detected many times. This receptor's antigen is unknown. No quality values exist for individual bases; no much larger clone is one base distant. What this sample's treatment or condition label stands for: allogeneic hematopoietic cell transplantation with graft depleted of TCRalphabeta T cells and CD19 B cells. The transplant recipients were children given TCRalphabeta/CD19-depleted allogeneic hematopoietic cell grafts. The receptor library was made with PCR. Sequencing was carried out with an Illumina HiSeq 2500. Molecular barcoding was employed in the preparation of TCR libraries, with unique molecular identifiers being used to normalize TCRbeta repertoire quantification. TCRdb passed the public sequencing reads through fastp at Q25 and MiXCR, retaining productive beta sequences. CDR3 protein sequences are deduplicated, and each keeps its most common genes and DNA. The sample has some 600,000 distinct CDR3 sequences on record, over 10% of them singletons. The ten largest clones represent about 2% of the sample.

Source: PBMCs, mostly from graft donor cells, taken 360 days after TCRalphabeta/CD19-depleted stem cell transplant. The receptor was isolated from a male patient younger than 18 who had a stem cell transplant for acute myeloid leukemia, so the T cells may come from the graft donor.

The sequenced DNA is TGTGCCATCAGTGCGGGACTAGCGGGCCGCTACAATGAGCAGTTCTTC. Translated, it gives CAISAGLAGRYNEQFF. The V and J segments used are TRBV10-3 and TRBJ2-1, with 12 bases matching TRBD2. Reading from cysteine to phenylalanine, the CDR3 counts 16 amino acids. Here the CDR3 DNA is all that survives: 48 bases in frame from base 1. The germline V gene yields ENHRY for CDR1 and SYGVKD for CDR2. V is cut back by 4 bases and J by 3 bases, with 4 bases in the junction unmatched.